Following are 11 T cell receptor beta chains from one sample sequenced in a study of blood T cells in healthy people across ages. It was with a sample-barcoded 5' primer and a J-beta primer mix that a second PCR of about 7 to 12 cycles was run. TCRdb re-analysed the 5' RACE reads in MiXCR, keeping a single row per CDR3 protein. The sample contains around 900,000 distinct CDR3 sequences, more than 25% of which appear only once. The sequencing sample was made of blood. Receptors were obtained from a woman of 80 years or more in good health.

The sample holds many counts of this clonotype. The rearrangement links TRBV20-1 to TRBJ2-1; 14 bases align to TRBD2. Germline V gene sequence: CDR1 DFQATT, CDR2 SNEGSKA (reference sequence). The CDR3 has 18 amino acids. The V segment lost 5 bases and the J segment 8 bases; nucleotides outside the gene matches: 17. This CDR3 is CSAFGQGARGLAGDEQFF. The CDR3 DNA sequence: TGCAGTGCTTTCGGACAGGGGGCGAGGGGACTAGCGGGGGATGAGCAGTTCTTC.

The V gene is TRBV7-2, the J gene TRBJ1-2; 8 positions agree with TRBD1. The CDR3 covers 13 residues. The germline gives CDR1 SGHTA, CDR2 FQGNSA. Germline trimming cut 10 bases from V and 4 bases from J; bases unmatched to any gene: 8. CDR3 sequence: CTINQGAAYGYTF. As DNA, the CDR3 is TGTACCATTAACCAGGGGGCGGCCTATGGCTACACCTTC.

This clonotype was seen a few times. The chain employs TRBV10-3 and TRBJ1-4; 8 bases fit TRBD1. The trim removed 2 bases at V and 4 bases at J, leaving 3 bases unmatched. The CDR3 is 15 residues long. Germline-derived CDR1 and CDR2 are ENHRY and SYGVKD. Written as DNA, the CDR3 is TGTGCCATCAGTGAGGGACAGGGCCTTAATGAAAAACTGTTTTTT. Translated: CAISEGQGLNEKLFF.

This clonotype was seen a handful of times. The rearrangement joins TRBV27 to TRBJ1-5; D may be TRBD1 (5 bases). Looked up from germline, CDR1 is MNHEY and CDR2 is SMNVEV (reference sequence). The V end lost 2 bases, the J end lost 1 base, and 9 bases lay between the germline ends. The length of the CDR3 is 15 residues. CDR3 residues: CASSLQGGSNQPQHF. The CDR3 region has the DNA TGTGCCAGCAGTTTACAGGGCGGAAGCAATCAGCCCCAGCATTTT.

The sample holds many counts of this clonotype. The chain links TRBV20-1 to TRBJ2-7; a possible D gene is TRBD2 (6 bases). V was trimmed by 0 bases and J by 1 base, leaving 10 bases between them. From germline, CDR1 is DFQATT and CDR2 SNEGSKA (reference sequence). There are 14 residues in the CDR3. CDR3 amino acids: CSARDPGRSYEQYF. For the CDR3, the DNA is TGCAGTGCTAGAGACCCGGGGAGGTCCTACGAGCAGTACTTC.

This clonotype was seen repeatedly, ten times or more. V and J are TRBV2 and TRBJ2-3; 8 bases agree with TRBD1. This CDR3 comprises 12 residues. The trim removed 4 bases at V and 9 bases at J, leaving 3 bases unmatched. Germline loops: CDR1 SNHLY, CDR2 FYNNEI. CDR3 residues: CASSVQGDTQYF. The CDR3 nucleotides are TGTGCCAGCAGTGTACAGGGGGACACGCAGTATTTT.

This clonotype was found many times. The J gene is TRBJ1-4, the V gene TRBV9, with 7 positions matching TRBD1. The V and J ends lost 0 bases and 0 bases, in that order; junction bases with no gene match: 11. The CDR3 is made up of 19 amino acids. The germline V gene has CDR1 SGDLS and CDR2 YYNGEE. CDR3 DNA sequence: TGTGCCAGCAGCGTAGGCCCCTGGGACAGAGATTCAACTAATGAAAAACTGTTTTTT. Protein sequence: CASSVGPWDRDSTNEKLFF.

The rearrangement uses TRBV2 and TRBJ2-3, with D hard to call. The CDR3 runs to 12 residues. The germline V gene encodes CDR1 SNHLY and CDR2 FYNNEI. Trimming took 8 bases from V and 4 from J, leaving 10 bases between them. CDR3 sequence (DNA): TGTGCCAGCGGCCTTACCGCAGATACGCAGTATTTT. Its translation: CASGLTADTQYF.

The J gene is TRBJ2-7, the V gene TRBV12-3 or TRBV12-4; D uncertain. V lost 6 bases, J lost 7 bases, and 16 bases lay in between. This CDR3 contains 13 residues. CDR3 sequence reads: CASSIKSRHEQYF. DNA for the CDR3: TGTGCCAGCAGCATAAAGTCTCGGCATGAGCAGTACTTC.

The chain joins TRBV7-9 to TRBJ1-5; no definite D call. Germline loops: CDR1 SEHNR, CDR2 FQNEAQ (reference sequence). The CDR3 is 15 amino acids. Trimming left V 4 bases short and J 3 bases short, with 13 bases between. The CDR3: CASSSGLKDNQPQHF. In DNA form, the CDR3 reads TGTGCCAGCAGCTCCGGGCTCAAGGACAATCAGCCCCAGCATTTT.

This clonotype was observed many times. This rearrangement joins TRBV29-1 to TRBJ2-5; 7 bases are shared with TRBD1. The germline V gene has CDR1 SQVTM and CDR2 ANQGSEA. V gave up 1 base and J gave up 2 bases; unmatched junction bases: 1. This CDR3 contains 13 residues. The CDR3 nucleotides are TGCAGCGTTGAAGGGGACAGACAAGAGACCCAGTACTTC. This gives the protein CSVEGDRQETQYF.